Below are 20 T cell receptor beta chains sequenced from a single sample in a study of CD8 T cells in ankylosing spondylitis. TCRdb ran MiXCR on the 5' RACE reads and lists one entry per CDR3 protein. The sample holds around 130,000 distinct CDR3 sequences, around 7% seen once. Input material: blood, either unsorted or a sorted T cell fraction (not recorded which). The receptors were gathered from a male donor with ankylosing spondylitis or in good health (not recorded which).

This clonotype was counted at least ten times. The rearrangement links TRBV20-1 to TRBJ1-1; no clear D gene. V was pared by 1 base and J by 3 bases, with 6 bases between. Germline V gene sequence: CDR1 DFQATT, CDR2 SNEGSKA (reference sequence). This CDR3 contains 12 residues. The chain's CDR3 is CSARGGDTEAFF. As DNA, the CDR3 is TGCAGTGCTAGAGGCGGGGACACTGAAGCTTTCTTT.

The table lists this clonotype with many counts. The chain is built from TRBV5-1 and TRBJ1-3, with TRBD1 identical over 7 bases. The CDR3 runs 17 residues. The junction had 10 bases not matched to a gene; V was cut back by 4 bases and J by 0 bases. The germline gives CDR1 SGHRS, CDR2 YFSETQ. The CDR3 DNA sequence: TGCGCCAGCAGCCGGTCGACAGGGATCTACTCTGGAAACACCATATATTTT. Amino acid sequence: CASSRSTGIYSGNTIYF.

This clonotype showed up many times. The CDR3 is CSARRGGGTRTYEQYF. The CDR3 DNA sequence: TGCAGTGCTCGCCGAGGCGGGGGGACCCGCACCTACGAGCAGTACTTC. The chain carries TRBV20-1 and TRBJ2-7; 8 nucleotides align to TRBD2. The CDR3 runs to 16 residues. Germline V gives CDR1 DFQATT, CDR2 SNEGSKA (reference sequence). V lost 5 bases and J lost 2; bases outside the gene matches: 14.

In its sample, this clonotype was seen many times. The rearrangement links TRBV5-5 to TRBJ1-4; weak D call: TRBD1 (5 bases). V shed 0 bases and J shed 6 bases, with 12 bases lying between them. CDR3 length: 15 residues. The germline CDR1 and CDR2 sequences are SGHKS and YYEKEE (reference sequence). CDR3: CASSLDRRFDEKLFF. The CDR3, as DNA: TGTGCCAGCAGCTTGGACAGGAGGTTTGATGAAAAACTGTTTTTT.

This clonotype occurred many times. The J gene is TRBJ1-3, the V gene TRBV29-1; D might be TRBD1 (5 bases). CDR3 size: 13 residues. With 7 bases removed from V and 1 base from J, the gap between germline ends came to 11 bases. Germline CDR1 is SQVTM and CDR2 is ANQGSEA. CDR3 bases: TGCAGCGCGGGGGACGTGTCTGGAAACACCATATATTTT. Amino acid sequence: CSAGDVSGNTIYF. The full variable domain, its missing parts supplied by reference TRBV29-1 and TRBJ1-3, is SAVISQKPSRDICQRGTSLTIQCQVDSQVTMMFWYRQQPGQSLTLIATANQGSEATYESGFVIDKFPISRPNLTFSTLTVSNMSPEDSSIYLCSAGDVSGNTIYFGEGSWLTVV.

This clonotype has ten or more counts. The chain has TRBV15 and TRBJ2-1; D remains ambiguous. V lost 4 bases and J 4 bases, leaving 14 bases between the germline ends. Germline CDR1 reads LNHNV; CDR2 reads YYDKDF (reference sequence). This CDR3 has 15 residues. This chain's CDR3 is CATSKDQLKYNEQFF. The CDR3 DNA follows: TGTGCCACCAGCAAGGACCAGCTAAAATACAATGAGCAGTTCTTC. Full variable domain (rest looked up from reference TRBV15 and TRBJ2-1): DAMVIQNPRYQVTQFGKPVTLSCSQTLNHNVMYWYQQKSSQAPKLLFHYYDKDFNNEADTPDNFQSRRPNTSFCFLDIRSPGLGDTAMYLCATSKDQLKYNEQFFGPGTRLTVL.

This clonotype was recorded at least ten times. V usage is TRBV19 and J usage is TRBJ1-6; D not certain. Germline lookup yields CDR1 LNHDA and CDR2 SQIVND (reference sequence). The CDR3 runs to 15 residues. V lost 1 base and J 7 bases, leaving 11 bases between the germline ends. The CDR3 is CASSIVGVGNSPLHF. The CDR3 DNA sequence: TGTGCCAGTAGTATAGTCGGGGTCGGGAATTCACCCCTCCACTTT.

This clonotype has a count of ten or more. The chain combines TRBV10-3 with TRBJ2-5, with 11 bases fitting TRBD2. The germline V gene encodes CDR1 ENHRY and CDR2 SYGVKD. With V trimmed by 3 bases and J by 4 bases, 7 bases remained unmatched. This CDR3 has 16 residues. CDR3 loop: CAISDSGLAVGETQYF. The CDR3 DNA follows: TGTGCCATCAGTGACTCGGGACTAGCGGTCGGAGAGACCCAGTACTTC.

This clonotype was picked up many times. The rearrangement links TRBV3-1 to TRBJ1-1; 7 positions match TRBD1. V gave up 1 base and J gave up 0 bases; unmatched junction bases: 2. Germline lookup yields CDR1 LGHDT and CDR2 YNNKEL (reference sequence). The CDR3 is made up of 15 amino acids. DNA of the CDR3: TGTGCCAGCAGCCAAGGGGACAGAATGAACACTGAAGCTTTCTTT. This translates into CASSQGDRMNTEAFF.

This clonotype was found a few times. This chain joins TRBV30 and TRBJ2-5; D is ambiguous. Looked up from germline, CDR1 is GTSNPN and CDR2 is SVGIG (reference sequence). This CDR3 has 14 residues. The V and J ends lost 0 bases and 4 bases respectively, with 12 bases between them. CDR3 coding DNA: TGTGCCTGGAGTGTAAGGGCCCCCGTAGAGACCCAGTACTTC. It is translated as CAWSVRAPVETQYF.

This clonotype was observed at least ten times. The chain joins TRBV20-1 to TRBJ1-3, with D tentatively TRBD1 (5 bases). Trimming removed 1 base from V and 0 bases from J, with 10 bases in between. Germline CDR1 is DFQATT and CDR2 is SNEGSKA (reference sequence). The CDR3 covers 15 residues. This chain's CDR3 is CSARAGARSGNTIYF. The CDR3 bases are TGCAGTGCTAGAGCCGGGGCCCGCTCTGGAAACACCATATATTTT.

This clonotype was detected ten times or more. The chain couples TRBV28 to TRBJ2-7, with D possibly matching TRBD1 (5 bases). The V gene's germline CDR1 is MDHEN and CDR2 SYDVKM. V lost 6 bases and J 3 bases, leaving 15 bases between the germline ends. The CDR3 contains 14 residues. This CDR3 reads CASRVTENYYEQYF. The DNA of the CDR3 is TGTGCCAGCAGGGTGACAGAGAATTACTACGAGCAGTACTTC.

There are many counts of this clonotype. The V gene is TRBV5-1, the J gene TRBJ2-7; TRBD2 matches 12 bases. Germline V lookup: CDR1 SGHRS, CDR2 YFSETQ. The CDR3 runs 15 residues. Trimming cost V 0 bases and J 3 bases; bases outside gene matches: 1. CDR3 coding DNA: TGCGCCAGCAGCTTGGGGACTAGCGGGAACTACGAGCAGTACTTC. Translated: CASSLGTSGNYEQYF.

This clonotype was recorded many times. This rearrangement joins TRBV15 to TRBJ2-2, with D possibly being TRBD1 (6 bases). Trimming removed 2 bases from V and 4 bases from J, with 8 bases in between. The germline gives CDR1 LNHNV, CDR2 YYDKDF (reference sequence). The CDR3 consists of 14 residues. The CDR3 sequence: CATSRHRVTGELFF. DNA for the CDR3: TGTGCCACCAGCAGACACAGGGTCACCGGGGAGCTGTTTTTT.

The sample holds many counts of this clonotype. CDR3 coding DNA: TGTGCCAGCTCGCCGAAGGGACTAGCGGGGGGCAATGAGCAGTTCTTC. This translates into CASSPKGLAGGNEQFF. This chain links TRBV18 with TRBJ2-1, with 15 bases fitting TRBD2. With 6 bases clipped from V and 6 bases from J, the junction kept 6 bases outside the gene matches. Germline lookup yields CDR1 KGHSH and CDR2 LQKENI. CDR3 length: 16 amino acids. Filled out from reference TRBV18 and TRBJ2-1, the complete variable domain reads NAGVMQNPRHLVRRRGQEARLRCSPMKGHSHVYWYRQLPEEGLKFMVYLQKENIIDESGMPKERFSAEFPKEGPSILRIQQVVRGDSAAYFCASSPKGLAGGNEQFFGPGTRLTVL.

This clonotype was counted a few times. This chain joins TRBV18 and TRBJ2-2; a possible D gene is TRBD2 (6 bases). CDR1 KGHSH and CDR2 LQKENI come from the germline V gene. CDR3 length: 16 amino acids. Trimming stripped 2 bases from V and 2 bases from J, with 12 bases between. This chain's CDR3 is CASSPIGGGNTGELFF. CDR3 bases: TGTGCCAGCTCACCAATCGGGGGAGGCAACACCGGGGAGCTGTTTTTT.

V gene TRBV28 combines with J gene TRBJ2-2, with a weak D call TRBD1 (5 bases). Looked up from germline, CDR1 is MDHEN and CDR2 is SYDVKM. The CDR3 spans 13 residues. The V end lost 7 bases, the J end lost 4 bases, and 10 bases lay between the germline ends. CDR3: CASTKGVTGELFF. DNA of the CDR3: TGTGCCAGCACCAAAGGGGTCACCGGGGAGCTGTTTTTT.

The V call is TRBV7-2, the J call TRBJ1-4, with D maybe TRBD1 (5 bases). Germline values: CDR1 SGHTA, CDR2 FQGNSA. V lost 4 bases, J lost 6 bases, and 12 bases lay in between. The CDR3 totals 14 residues. CDR3 DNA: TGTGCCAGCAGCTATGGGGGAGCCTATGAAAAACTGTTTTTT. The encoded protein is CASSYGGAYEKLFF.

This clonotype was detected many times. This rearrangement joins TRBV20-1 to TRBJ1-5; D remains unclear. V was cut by 0 bases and J by 4 bases, with 10 bases left in between. Germline V gene lookup returns CDR1 DFQATT and CDR2 SNEGSKA (reference sequence). The CDR3 loop spans 14 amino acids. Here the CDR3 DNA reads TGCAGTGCTAGAGATATCTGGCGAAATCAGCCCCAGCATTTT. Translating gives CSARDIWRNQPQHF.

This rearrangement joins TRBV7-3 to TRBJ2-7; D unclear. The CDR3 loop spans 13 amino acids. V gave up 5 bases and J gave up 3 bases, with 11 bases separating them. The germline gives CDR1 SGHTA, CDR2 FQGTGA. Written as DNA, the CDR3 is TGTGCCAGCAGCCCCATCCCGGGCTACGAGCAGTACTTC. It specifies CASSPIPGYEQYF.